The next 22 T cell receptor beta chains were all read from a single sample in a study of blood T cells in healthy people across ages. Next came a second PCR, run for about 6 to 12 cycles, which used a sample-barcoded 5' primer along with a J-beta primer mix. TCRdb fed the 5' RACE reads into MiXCR, producing one record per CDR3 protein. Of roughly 700,000 distinct CDR3 sequences in the sample, around 49% were seen once. Sequenced material: blood. The receptors stem from an older woman in good health.

The V and J genes are TRBV7-3 and TRBJ2-1, with D perhaps given as TRBD1 or TRBD2 (7 bases each). CDR1 and CDR2 (germline): SGHTA, FQGTGA. The CDR3 is 16 residues long. V shed 5 bases and J shed 7 bases, with 21 bases lying between them. CDR3 loop: CASSPALGQGGNEQFF. For the CDR3, the DNA is TGTGCCAGCAGCCCTGCCTTGGGGCAGGGGGGGAATGAGCAGTTCTTC.

The chain combines TRBV29-1 with TRBJ1-1; D gene uncertain. The CDR3 consists of 15 residues. Germline V gene lookup returns CDR1 SQVTM and CDR2 ANQGSEA. Trimming pared 4 bases from V and 0 bases from J, leaving 15 bases between. The CDR3 protein is CSVGQRVALNTEAFF. CDR3 DNA: TGCAGCGTTGGCCAGAGAGTTGCTCTGAACACTGAAGCTTTCTTT.

A remark on this clonotype: A read error may be the cause here, since a much bigger clone is one base away. For the CDR3, the DNA is TGCAGCTCCCTGGACCGCACAGGGGGGTATGGCTACACCTTC. It translates to CSSLDRTGGYGYTF. The chain has TRBV29-1 and TRBJ1-2; 8 nucleotides agree with TRBD1. The V gene end was trimmed by 8 bases and the J gene end by 5 bases; junction bases not matched to a gene: 13. There are 14 residues in the CDR3. Germline CDR1 and CDR2: SQVTM and ANQGSEA. Together with reference TRBV29-1 and TRBJ1-2, the CDR3 gives the full variable domain: SAVISQKPSRDICQRGTSLTIQCQVDSQVTMMFWYRQQPGQSLTLIATANQGSEATYESGFVIDKFPISRPNLTFSTLTVSNMSPEDSSIYLCSSLDRTGGYGYTFGSGTRLTVV.

J is TRBJ1-2 and V is TRBV7-3; D is perhaps TRBD1 (6 bases). The germline CDR1 and CDR2 sequences are SGHTA and FQGTGA. The CDR3 sequence is 14 residues long. V gave up 1 base and J gave up 8 bases, with 14 bases separating them. As DNA, the CDR3 is TGTGCCAGCAGCTTAAATGGACAGAGGGCAGGCTACACCTTC. Encoded protein: CASSLNGQRAGYTF.

This clonotype was seen a few times. The chain is built from TRBV7-2 and TRBJ2-1; D call uncertain. CDR1 SGHTA and CDR2 FQGNSA come from the germline V gene. Trimming cost V 1 base and J 13 bases, with 20 bases left between them. This CDR3 is built from 15 residues. The CDR3: CASSLGLVNRYRQFF. The DNA for the CDR3 is TGTGCCAGCAGCTTAGGCCTAGTTAATAGGTATCGCCAGTTCTTC.

The rearrangement uses TRBV7-6 and TRBJ2-1; D is unresolved. Germline CDR1 SGHVS, CDR2 FNYEAQ. This CDR3 has 18 residues. Deletions cut 1 base from V and 0 bases from J, with 16 bases between. The CDR3 region has the DNA TGTGCCAGCAGCTTAGAAGTATTGAGCGTTAGCTCCTACAATGAGCAGTTCTTC. Its protein product is CASSLEVLSVSSYNEQFF.

The rearrangement links TRBV5-1 to TRBJ2-5; TRBD1 matches at 8 bases. Germline assignment: CDR1 SGHRS and CDR2 YFSETQ. The CDR3 contains 16 residues. V lost 4 bases and J lost 2; bases outside the gene matches: 10. DNA of the CDR3: TGCGCCAGCAGCAATGACAGGGGATTAAGACAAGAGACCCAGTACTTC. It translates to CASSNDRGLRQETQYF.

This clonotype came up a few times. The chain employs TRBV12-3 or TRBV12-4 and TRBJ2-1; D remains ambiguous. This CDR3 contains 13 residues. V was cut by 8 bases and J by 1 base, with 9 bases left in between. This CDR3 reads CASREQSYNEQFF. In DNA, the CDR3 is TGTGCCAGCCGAGAGCAGTCCTACAATGAGCAGTTCTTC.

The rearrangement uses TRBV3-1 and TRBJ2-7; 8 nucleotides agree with TRBD2. Trimming at V came to 1 base and at J to 4 bases, leaving 6 bases not matched to a gene. This CDR3 is 15 amino acids long. Germline assignment: CDR1 LGHDT and CDR2 YNNKEL (reference sequence). The CDR3 nucleotides read TGTGCCAGCAGCCAAGGGAGCGGGAGTACGTACGAGCAGTACTTC. Residues: CASSQGSGSTYEQYF.

This sequence joins TRBV28 and TRBJ2-4; D possibly uses TRBD1 or TRBD2 (7 bases each). V was cut by 5 bases and J by 1 base, with 15 bases left in between. Germline V lookup: CDR1 MDHEN, CDR2 SYDVKM. The CDR3 runs to 16 residues. The CDR3 here is CASSQGGSLAKNIQYF. The CDR3, as DNA: TGTGCCAGCAGTCAGGGGGGGAGCCTGGCCAAAAACATTCAGTACTTC.

The rearrangement uses TRBV4-2 and TRBJ2-6, with D unclear. CDR1 is LGHNA and CDR2 is YNFKEQ in the germline V gene. This CDR3 has 16 residues. V lost 0 bases to trimming and J lost 1 base, with 7 bases between them. DNA for the CDR3: TGTGCCAGCAGCCAAGACGTGGGATCTGGGGCCAACGTCCTGACTTTC. This codes for CASSQDVGSGANVLTF.

This clonotype was found a few times. The V call is TRBV20-1, the J call TRBJ2-5, with TRBD2 identical over 14 bases. The closer fit of TRBJ2-7 to the DNA end suggests the J call may be wrong. The germline V gene encodes CDR1 DFQATT and CDR2 SNEGSKA (reference sequence). This CDR3 has 16 residues. The CDR3 here is CSARPGLAGGFYEQYF. CDR3 nucleotide sequence: TGCAGTGCGAGACCCGGACTAGCGGGAGGATTCTACGAGCAGTACTTC.

Note on this clonotype: A much larger clone lies one base from this, so it may be a read error. This chain links TRBV12-3 or TRBV12-4 with TRBJ2-6; perhaps D is TRBD1 or TRBD2 (6 bases each). This CDR3 contains 16 residues. For the CDR3, the DNA is TGTGCCAGCAGTTTAGACTGGGACCCGGGGGCCAACGTCCCGACTTTC. Protein sequence: CASSLDWDPGANVPTF.

The V call is TRBV12-3 or TRBV12-4, the J call TRBJ1-4; a possible D gene is TRBD1 (6 bases). The CDR3 length is 15 residues. With 7 bases removed from V and 3 bases from J, the gap between germline ends came to 15 bases. The CDR3 bases are TGTGCCAGCACCCTCCCCCAGGGGCCTAATGAAAAACTGTTTTTT. Encoded protein: CASTLPQGPNEKLFF.

CDR3: CASSSPHHPGATLSYEQYF. The CDR3 DNA sequence: TGTGCCAGCAGCAGTCCCCACCACCCTGGGGCAACGCTATCCTACGAGCAGTACTTC. The chain recombines TRBV21-1 with TRBJ2-7; the table assigns TRBD1, which was not confirmed against the DNA. TRBV21-1 is a recognized pseudogene. The CDR3 extends over 19 amino acids.

The chain joins TRBV7-3 to TRBJ2-1, with 11 bases lining up with TRBD1. CDR3 length: 16 residues. Germline V gene lookup returns CDR1 SGHTA and CDR2 FQGTGA. Trimming at V came to 5 bases and at J to 7 bases, leaving 10 bases not matched to a gene. Written as DNA, the CDR3 is TGTGCCAGCAGCCCCGGACAGGGGGCGTCTAGTAATGAGCAGTTCTTC. Translating it yields CASSPGQGASSNEQFF.

This clonotype occurred a few times. The chain combines TRBV7-2 with TRBJ2-7; no firm D call. The J call is doubtful: the DNA matches TRBJ2-5 better. The CDR3 consists of 14 residues. Germline CDR1 SGHTA, CDR2 FQGNSA. DNA for the CDR3: TGTGCCAGCAGCTTAGCCCTGGTGAATCCGACCCAGTACTTC. Translated, it gives CASSLALVNPTQYF.

This clonotype was found many times. The gene calls are TRBV29-1 and TRBJ1-5; D uncertain. CDR1 SQVTM and CDR2 ANQGSEA come from the germline V gene. V gave up 1 base and J gave up 6 bases, with 13 bases separating them. The CDR3 totals 14 residues. Here the CDR3 DNA reads TGCAGCGTTGAAGTAGGGAACTCAGGTCAGCCCCAGCATTTT. Amino acid sequence: CSVEVGNSGQPQHF.

The rearrangement uses TRBV29-1 and TRBJ2-2; no reliable D call. V shed 7 bases and J shed 1 base, with 13 bases lying between them. Germline V CDR1 and CDR2: SQVTM, ANQGSEA. The length of the CDR3 is 14 residues. CDR3: CSARDRMNTGELFF. The DNA for the CDR3 is TGCAGCGCTAGAGATAGAATGAACACCGGGGAGCTGTTTTTT.

V gene TRBV7-2 combines with J gene TRBJ2-7; D is perhaps TRBD2 (6 bases). Between the trimmed V and J ends, which lost 2 bases and 0 bases, there was a span of 17 bases. Germline CDR1 and CDR2: SGHTA and FQGNSA. The CDR3 has 17 amino acids. CDR3 DNA sequence: TGTGCCAGCAGCTTAAGGTTCGGGGGTCCGGGCTCCTACGAGCAGTACTTC. It specifies CASSLRFGGPGSYEQYF.

V and J are TRBV20-1 and TRBJ2-5, with D unresolved. The germline V and J ends were trimmed by 5 bases and 11 bases, with 21 bases remaining between them. The CDR3 runs 13 residues. Germline V gene data show CDR1 as DFQATT and CDR2 as SNEGSKA (reference sequence). The CDR3, as DNA: TGCAGTGCTCCACCCGGGCCGGGCAATGAGCAGTACTTC. It codes for CSAPPGPGNEQYF.

V usage is TRBV7-3 and J usage is TRBJ2-1; 14 bases are shared with TRBD2. Unmatched junction bases numbered 5, after V lost 5 bases and J lost 8 bases. Germline V CDR1 and CDR2: SGHTA, FQGTGA. This CDR3 comprises 15 residues. The CDR3: CASSPTSGRAYEQFF. In DNA, the CDR3 is TGTGCCAGCAGCCCGACTAGCGGGAGGGCCTATGAGCAGTTCTTC.